These 18 T cell receptor beta chains were sequenced from one sample in a study of graft-versus-host responses after intestinal transplantation. From the graft tissue, intraepithelial and lamina propria lymphocytes were released through processing. Repertoires were generated with immunoSEQ multiplex PCR, while TCRdb's copy carries only in-frame clones and drops some. The sample consists of around 15,000 clones, around three quarters of them appearing once. Sequencing was performed on ileum tissue, taken about 15 weeks after intestinal transplant. The origin of the receptors is a human patient who received an intestinal transplant, so some T cells may come from the graft donor.

This clone came up a few times. The J gene is TRBJ2-7, the V gene TRBV7-9; D gene ambiguous. The germline gives CDR1 SEHNR, CDR2 FQNEAQ (reference sequence). Trimming stripped 4 bases from V and 2 bases from J, with 15 bases between. The CDR3 totals 15 residues. The CDR3 spells CASSSGISRAYEQYF. CDR3 in DNA: TGTGCCAGCAGCTCGGGCATCTCAAGGGCCTACGAGCAGTACTTC.

This chain joins TRBV5-5 and TRBJ1-6, with 7 bases aligning to TRBD1. This CDR3 is 16 amino acids long. Trimming at V came to 4 bases and at J to 11 bases, leaving 15 bases not matched to a gene. Germline CDR1 SGHKS, CDR2 YYEKEE (reference sequence). CDR3 nucleotides: TGTGCCAGCAGCCGGCATCCGACAGGGTCCGCTGCACCCCTCCACTTT. It yields the protein CASSRHPTGSAAPLHF.

In this sample, this clone turned up once. The CDR3 DNA follows: TGTGCCAGCAGCTTAACGGGGTTAAATCAGCCCCAGCATTTT. Protein product: CASSLTGLNQPQHF. V and J are TRBV7-2 and TRBJ1-5, with no clear D. The CDR3 is 14 amino acids. V was trimmed by 2 bases and J by 4 bases, leaving 9 bases between them. Germline CDR1 SGHTA, CDR2 FQGNSA. Full variable domain (missing parts from reference TRBV7-2 and TRBJ1-5): GAGVSQSPSNKVTEKGKDVELRCDPISGHTALYWYRQSLGQGLEFLIYFQGNSAPDKSGLPSDRFSAERTGGSVSTLTIQRTQQEDSAVYLCASSLTGLNQPQHFGDGTRLSIL.

This clone appeared a few times. J is TRBJ1-3 and V is TRBV7-3, with no clear D. The ends were cut back, 0 bases at V and 1 base at J, with 7 bases in the middle. The CDR3 has 15 amino acids. CDR1 and CDR2 from the germline V gene are SGHTA and FQGTGA. The CDR3 region is CASSLTYGSGNTIYF. The CDR3 DNA is TGTGCCAGCAGCTTAACGTACGGTTCTGGAAACACCATATATTTT.

This chain connects TRBV11-3 to TRBJ2-7; D possibly corresponds to TRBD2 (5 bases). CDR1 is SGHNT and CDR2 is YENEEA in the germline V gene. The length of the CDR3 is 15 residues. Trimming took 2 bases from V and 1 from J, leaving 12 bases between them. The DNA for the CDR3 is TGTGCCAGCAGCTTAAGTACTAGTTCTTCCTACGAGCAGTACTTC. As protein: CASSLSTSSSYEQYF. Filled out from reference TRBV11-3 and TRBJ2-7, the complete variable domain reads EAGVVQSPRYKIIEKKQPVAFWCNPISGHNTLYWYLQNLGQGPELLIRYENEEAVDDSQLPKDRFSAERLKGVDSTLKIQPAELGDSAVYLCASSLSTSSSYEQYFGPGTRLTVT.

This chain links TRBV30 with TRBJ2-5; 9 bases fit TRBD2. Trimming removed 2 bases from V and 5 bases from J; junction bases left unmatched: 6. Germline V gene lookup returns CDR1 GTSNPN and CDR2 SVGIG (reference sequence). The CDR3 loop spans 14 amino acids. Written as DNA, the CDR3 is TGTGCCTGGAGTACGCGCGGGAGGGTTGAGACCCAGTACTTC. It yields the protein CAWSTRGRVETQYF.

This clone was counted only a few times. The CDR3, as DNA: TGTGCCAGCAGTCAAATCGCCTACAATGAGCAGTTCTTC. It translates to CASSQIAYNEQFF. The chain carries TRBV7-2 and TRBJ2-1; D not resolved. Trimming removed 6 bases at V and 2 bases at J, with 8 bases between. Germline lookup yields CDR1 SGHTA and CDR2 FQGNSA. The CDR3 is 13 residues long.

The chain links TRBV28 to TRBJ1-5; TRBD1 is a possible D gene (6 bases). Trimming stripped 8 bases from V and 3 bases from J, with 14 bases between. Germline CDR1 is MDHEN and CDR2 is SYDVKM. The length of the CDR3 is 14 residues. The CDR3 loop reads CASQTRGNNQPQHF. DNA of the CDR3: TGTGCCAGCCAAACCAGGGGTAACAATCAGCCCCAGCATTTT.

The rearrangement uses TRBV28 and TRBJ1-5; D gene ambiguous. There are 15 residues in the CDR3. Germline assignment: CDR1 MDHEN and CDR2 SYDVKM. V lost 3 bases and J lost 0, with 9 bases in between. The CDR3 region has the DNA TGTGCCAGCAGTTTTGGCCAGTATAGCAATCAGCCCCAGCATTTT. It is translated as CASSFGQYSNQPQHF.

V and J are TRBV30 and TRBJ2-7; 8 bases are shared with TRBD2. CDR1 is GTSNPN, CDR2 SVGIG, per germline (reference sequence). This CDR3 has 14 residues. After removal of 1 base from V and 5 bases from J, the junction contained 7 bases not matched to a gene. CDR3 loop: CAWSGTSLSHEQYF. The CDR3 bases are TGTGCCTGGAGTGGGACTAGCCTTTCCCACGAGCAGTACTTC.

The V gene is TRBV28, the J gene TRBJ1-2; D is unclear. Germline V CDR1 and CDR2: MDHEN, SYDVKM. Trimming shortened V by 7 bases and J by 7 bases, and 16 bases separated the two germline ends. This CDR3 region has 13 residues. The CDR3: CASTPTRASGYTF. Written as DNA, the CDR3 is TGTGCCAGCACCCCAACTAGGGCTAGTGGCTACACCTTC.

J is TRBJ2-1 and V is TRBV7-8; TRBD2 might be the D (6 bases). This CDR3 is built from 16 residues. The V gene's germline CDR1 is SGHVS and CDR2 FQNEAQ. Trimming removed 7 bases at V and 4 bases at J, with 20 bases between. The CDR3 DNA reads TGTGCCAGCACCCATAGGCGGGATGGCAGTTACAATGAGCAGTTCTTC. Protein product: CASTHRRDGSYNEQFF. Based on the CDR3 plus reference TRBV7-8 and TRBJ2-1, the full variable domain is GAGVSQSPRYKVAKRGQDVALRCDPISGHVSLFWYQQALGQGPEFLTYFQNEAQLDKSGLPSDRFFAERPEGSVSTLKIQRTQQEDSAVYLCASTHRRDGSYNEQFFGPGTRLTVL.

V usage is TRBV7-4 and J usage is TRBJ1-2; D is unresolved. The CDR3 totals 15 residues. Per the germline V gene, CDR1 is SGHVT and CDR2 is SQSDAQ. Between the trimmed V and J ends, which lost 1 base and 4 bases, there was a span of 13 bases. The CDR3 DNA follows: TGTGCCAGCAGCTTAGGGCAAACGGGAACCTATGGCTACACCTTC. Translated, it gives CASSLGQTGTYGYTF.

V is TRBV9 and J is TRBJ2-4; the match to TRBD1 covers 11 bases. V trimming: 1 base; J trimming: 0 bases; junction bases outside the gene matches: 18. Germline CDR1 reads SGDLS; CDR2 reads YYNGEE. The CDR3 has 22 amino acids. The CDR3 DNA reads as TGTGCCAGCAGCGTACTTTCAAGTCCGGGACAGGGGGTCCGTCTAGCCAAAAACATTCAGTACTTC. Translation gives CASSVLSSPGQGVRLAKNIQYF.

This chain uses TRBV11-2 with TRBJ2-2; D not resolved. The V and J ends lost 3 bases and 2 bases respectively, with 4 bases between them. This CDR3 is built from 13 residues. Germline values: CDR1 SGHAT, CDR2 FQNNGV. CDR3 region: CASSFPNTGELFF. CDR3 DNA sequence: TGTGCCAGCAGCTTTCCTAACACCGGGGAGCTGTTTTTT.

A single count supports this clone. The chain links TRBV27 to TRBJ1-2; D not certain. The germline CDR1 and CDR2 sequences are MNHEY and SMNVEV (reference sequence). The CDR3 totals 17 residues. V was shortened by 7 bases and J by 1 base, with 22 bases between the two germline ends. CDR3 residues: CASTPRLAGYFNYGYTF. CDR3 coding DNA: TGTGCCAGCACCCCTCGGCTCGCCGGTTATTTTAACTATGGCTACACCTTC.

The chain joins TRBV29-1 to TRBJ2-1; 11 bases are shared with TRBD1. Germline CDR1 reads SQVTM; CDR2 reads ANQGSEA. The CDR3 consists of 18 residues. Germline trimming cut 3 bases from V and 2 bases from J; bases unmatched to any gene: 12. The CDR3 sequence is CSVDIRTGGFLPYNEQFF. For the CDR3, the DNA is TGCAGCGTTGATATTCGGACAGGGGGCTTTCTTCCCTACAATGAGCAGTTCTTC.

The CDR3 bases are TGTGCCAGCAGTTTCGGACAGGGCCTGAACACTGAAGCTTTCTTT. Its translation: CASSFGQGLNTEAFF. The chain uses TRBV28 and TRBJ1-1; TRBD1 matches 8 bases. The CDR3 runs to 15 residues. CDR1 MDHEN and CDR2 SYDVKM come from the germline V gene. V lost 3 bases, J lost 0 bases, and 3 bases stayed unmatched.